This TCR beta chain was captured in a study of T cells in Graves' hyperthyroidism and ophthalmopathy. Across the study: Peripheral blood specimens were obtained at initial diagnosis, prior to any treatment. Whole-study findings and limits: Using 13 V-J features, a model discriminated ophthalmopathy from stable hyperthyroidism.

CDR1 is MNHEY, CDR2 SMNVEV, per germline (reference sequence). The ends lost 7 bases at V and 10 bases at J; junction bases unmatched: 13. This CDR3 region has 15 residues. This clonotype was seen repeatedly, ten times or more. Its antigen is as yet unknown. From RNA transcripts, TCR beta CDR3 regions were amplified. HTBI primers drove first-round RT-PCR of the TCR CDR3. One entry per CDR3 protein results from TCRdb running MiXCR on the multiplex PCR reads. The data show some 360,000 distinct CDR3 sequences, 15% to 20% seen once. The sequence derives from a woman aged 40 to 50 with Graves' ophthalmopathy. Specimen: blood. The rearrangement uses TRBV27 and TRBJ2-4; 10 positions match TRBD2. The CDR3, as DNA: TGTGCCAGCAAGACTAGCGGGCTTAAATGGGGAATTCAGTACTTC. This codes for CASKTSGLKWGIQYF.